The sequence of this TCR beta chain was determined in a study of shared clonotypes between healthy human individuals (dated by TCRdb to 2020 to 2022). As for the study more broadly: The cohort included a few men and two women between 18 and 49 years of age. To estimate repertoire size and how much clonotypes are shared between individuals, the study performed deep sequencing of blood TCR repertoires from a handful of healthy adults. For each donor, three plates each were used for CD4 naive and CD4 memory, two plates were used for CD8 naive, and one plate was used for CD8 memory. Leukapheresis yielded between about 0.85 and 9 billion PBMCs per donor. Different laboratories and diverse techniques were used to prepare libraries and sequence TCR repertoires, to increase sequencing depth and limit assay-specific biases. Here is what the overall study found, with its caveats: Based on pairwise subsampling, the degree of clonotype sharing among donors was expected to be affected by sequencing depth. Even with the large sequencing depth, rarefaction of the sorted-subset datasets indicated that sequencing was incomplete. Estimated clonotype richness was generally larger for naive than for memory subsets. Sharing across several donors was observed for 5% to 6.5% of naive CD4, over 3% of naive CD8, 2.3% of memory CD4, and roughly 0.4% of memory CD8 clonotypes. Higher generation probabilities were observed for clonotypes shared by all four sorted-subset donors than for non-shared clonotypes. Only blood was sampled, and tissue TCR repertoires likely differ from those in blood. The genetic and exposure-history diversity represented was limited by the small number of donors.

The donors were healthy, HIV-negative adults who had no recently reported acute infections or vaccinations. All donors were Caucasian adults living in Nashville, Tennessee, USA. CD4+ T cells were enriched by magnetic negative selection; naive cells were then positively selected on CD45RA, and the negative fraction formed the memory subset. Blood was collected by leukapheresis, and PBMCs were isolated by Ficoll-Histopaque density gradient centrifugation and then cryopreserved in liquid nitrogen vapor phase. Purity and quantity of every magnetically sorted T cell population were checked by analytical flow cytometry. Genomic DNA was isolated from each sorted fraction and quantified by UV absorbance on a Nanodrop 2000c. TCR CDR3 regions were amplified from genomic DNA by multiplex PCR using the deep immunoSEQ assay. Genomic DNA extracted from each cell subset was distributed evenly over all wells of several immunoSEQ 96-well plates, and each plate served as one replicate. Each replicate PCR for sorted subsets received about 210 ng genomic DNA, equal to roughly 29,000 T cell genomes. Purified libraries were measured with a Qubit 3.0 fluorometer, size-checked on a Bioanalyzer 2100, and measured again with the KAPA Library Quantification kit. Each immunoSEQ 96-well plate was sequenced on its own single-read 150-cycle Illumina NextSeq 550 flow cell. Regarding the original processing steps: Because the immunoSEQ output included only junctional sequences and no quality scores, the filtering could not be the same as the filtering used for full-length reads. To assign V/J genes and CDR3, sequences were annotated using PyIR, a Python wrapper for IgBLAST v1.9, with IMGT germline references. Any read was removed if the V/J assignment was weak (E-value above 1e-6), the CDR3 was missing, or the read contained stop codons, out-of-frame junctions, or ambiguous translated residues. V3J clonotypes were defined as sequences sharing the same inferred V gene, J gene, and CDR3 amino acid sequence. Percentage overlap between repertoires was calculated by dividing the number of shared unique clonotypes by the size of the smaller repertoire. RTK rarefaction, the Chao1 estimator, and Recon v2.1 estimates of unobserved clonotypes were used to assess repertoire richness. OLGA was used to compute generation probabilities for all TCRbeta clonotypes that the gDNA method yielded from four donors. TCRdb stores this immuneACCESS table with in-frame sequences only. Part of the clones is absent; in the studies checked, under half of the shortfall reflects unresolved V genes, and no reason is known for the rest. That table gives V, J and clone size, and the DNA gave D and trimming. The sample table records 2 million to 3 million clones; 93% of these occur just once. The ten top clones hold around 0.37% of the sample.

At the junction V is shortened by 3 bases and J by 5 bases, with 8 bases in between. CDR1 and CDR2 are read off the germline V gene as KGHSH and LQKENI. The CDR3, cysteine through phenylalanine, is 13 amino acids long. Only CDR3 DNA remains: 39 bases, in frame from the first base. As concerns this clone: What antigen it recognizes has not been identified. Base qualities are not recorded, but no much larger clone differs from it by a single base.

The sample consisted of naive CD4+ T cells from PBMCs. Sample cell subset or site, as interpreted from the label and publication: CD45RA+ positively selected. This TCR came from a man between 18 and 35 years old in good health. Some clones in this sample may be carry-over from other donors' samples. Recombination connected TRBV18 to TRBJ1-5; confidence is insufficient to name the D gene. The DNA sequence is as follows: TGTGCCAGCTCACCGTCGGAAGATCAGCCCCAGCATTTT. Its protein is CASSPSEDQPQHF.